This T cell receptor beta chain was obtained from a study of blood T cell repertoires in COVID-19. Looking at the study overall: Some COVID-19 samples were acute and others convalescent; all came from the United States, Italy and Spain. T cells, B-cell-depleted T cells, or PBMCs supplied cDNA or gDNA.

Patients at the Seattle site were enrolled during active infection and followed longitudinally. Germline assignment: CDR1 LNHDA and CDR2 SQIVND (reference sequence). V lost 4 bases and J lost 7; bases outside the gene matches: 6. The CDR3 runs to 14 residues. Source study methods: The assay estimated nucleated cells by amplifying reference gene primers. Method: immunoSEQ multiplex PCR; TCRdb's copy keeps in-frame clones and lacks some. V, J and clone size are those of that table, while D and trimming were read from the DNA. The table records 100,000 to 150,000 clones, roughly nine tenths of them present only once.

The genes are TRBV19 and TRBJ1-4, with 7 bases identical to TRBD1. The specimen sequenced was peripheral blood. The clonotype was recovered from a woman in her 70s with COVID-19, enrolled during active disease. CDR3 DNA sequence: TGTGCCAGTAGTACCGGGACAGCTCTTGAAAAACTGTTTTTT. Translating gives CASSTGTALEKLFF.